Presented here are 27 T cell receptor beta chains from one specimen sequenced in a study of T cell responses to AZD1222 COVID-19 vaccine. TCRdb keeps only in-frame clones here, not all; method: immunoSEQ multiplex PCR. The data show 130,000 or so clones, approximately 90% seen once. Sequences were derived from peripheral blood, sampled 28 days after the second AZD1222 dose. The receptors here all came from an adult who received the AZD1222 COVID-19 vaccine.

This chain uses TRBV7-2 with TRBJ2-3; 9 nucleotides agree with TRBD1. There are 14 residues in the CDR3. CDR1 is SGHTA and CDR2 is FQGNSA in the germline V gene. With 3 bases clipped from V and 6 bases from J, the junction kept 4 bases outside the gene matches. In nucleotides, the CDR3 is TGTGCCAGCAGCTTCCGACAGGGGGGGGATACGCAGTATTTT. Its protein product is CASSFRQGGDTQYF.

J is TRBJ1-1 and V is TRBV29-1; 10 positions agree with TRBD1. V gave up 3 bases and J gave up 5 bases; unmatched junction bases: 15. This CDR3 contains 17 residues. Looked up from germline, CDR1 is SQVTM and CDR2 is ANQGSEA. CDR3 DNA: TGCAGCGTTGAGAGACAGGGGGCGACCTTCGGTGGAACTGAAGCTTTCTTT. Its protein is CSVERQGATFGGTEAFF.

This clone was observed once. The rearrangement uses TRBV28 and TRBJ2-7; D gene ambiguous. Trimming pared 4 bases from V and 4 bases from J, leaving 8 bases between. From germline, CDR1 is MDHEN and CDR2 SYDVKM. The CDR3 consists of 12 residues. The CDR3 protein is CASSSNRYEQYF. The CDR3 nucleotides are TGTGCCAGCAGTTCGAACCGATACGAGCAGTACTTC. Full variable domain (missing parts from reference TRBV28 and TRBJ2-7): DVKVTQSSRYLVKRTGEKVFLECVQDMDHENMFWYRQDPGLGLRLIYFSYDVKMKEKGDIPEGYSVSREKKERFSLILESASTNQTSMYLCASSSNRYEQYFGPGTRLTVT.

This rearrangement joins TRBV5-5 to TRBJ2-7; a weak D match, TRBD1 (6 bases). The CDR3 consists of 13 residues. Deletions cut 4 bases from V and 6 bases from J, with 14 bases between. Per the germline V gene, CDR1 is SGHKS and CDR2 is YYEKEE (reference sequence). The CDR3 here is CASSEGGSFEQYF. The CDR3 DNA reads TGTGCCAGCAGCGAAGGGGGTAGTTTCGAGCAGTACTTC. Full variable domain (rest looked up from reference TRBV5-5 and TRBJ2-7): DAGVTQSPTHLIKTRGQQVTLRCSPISGHKSVSWYQQVLGQGPQFIFQYYEKEERGRGNFPDRFSARQFPNYSSELNVNALLLGDSALYLCASSEGGSFEQYFGPGTRLTVT.

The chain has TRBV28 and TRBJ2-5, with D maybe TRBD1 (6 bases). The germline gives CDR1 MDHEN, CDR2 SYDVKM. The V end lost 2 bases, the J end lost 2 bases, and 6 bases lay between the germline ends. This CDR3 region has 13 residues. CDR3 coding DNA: TGTGCCAGCAGTTTAGGACAGCAAGAGACCCAGTACTTC. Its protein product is CASSLGQQETQYF. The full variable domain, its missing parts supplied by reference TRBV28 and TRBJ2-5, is DVKVTQSSRYLVKRTGEKVFLECVQDMDHENMFWYRQDPGLGLRLIYFSYDVKMKEKGDIPEGYSVSREKKERFSLILESASTNQTSMYLCASSLGQQETQYFGPGTRLLVL.

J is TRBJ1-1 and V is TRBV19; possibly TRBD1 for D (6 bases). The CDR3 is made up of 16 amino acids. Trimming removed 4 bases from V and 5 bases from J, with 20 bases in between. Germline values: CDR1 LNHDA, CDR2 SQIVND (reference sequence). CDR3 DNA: TGTGCCAGTAGTACTTACTTCGGGGGGCTGTGGACTGAAGCTTTCTTT. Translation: CASSTYFGGLWTEAFF.

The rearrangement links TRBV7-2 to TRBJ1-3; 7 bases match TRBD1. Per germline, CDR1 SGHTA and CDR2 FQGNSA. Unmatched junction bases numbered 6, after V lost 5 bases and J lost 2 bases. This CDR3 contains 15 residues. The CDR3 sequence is CASSPRTGTGNTIYF. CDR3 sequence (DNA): TGTGCCAGCAGCCCCAGGACAGGCACTGGAAACACCATATATTTT.

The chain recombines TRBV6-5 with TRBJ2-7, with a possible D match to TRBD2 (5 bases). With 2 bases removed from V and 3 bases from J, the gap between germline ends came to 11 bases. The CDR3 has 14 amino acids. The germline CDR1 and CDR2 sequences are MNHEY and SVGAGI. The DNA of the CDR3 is TGTGCCAGCAGTTACCAGGAGGAAGGCTACGAGCAGTACTTC. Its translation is CASSYQEEGYEQYF.

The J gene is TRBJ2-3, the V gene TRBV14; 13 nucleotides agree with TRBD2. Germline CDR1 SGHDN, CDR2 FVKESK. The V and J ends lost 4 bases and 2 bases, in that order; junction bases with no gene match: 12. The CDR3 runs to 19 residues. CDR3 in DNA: TGTGCCAGCAGCCCCTTATGGACTAGCGGGGGCCGCTCCACAGATACGCAGTATTTT. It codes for CASSPLWTSGGRSTDTQYF.

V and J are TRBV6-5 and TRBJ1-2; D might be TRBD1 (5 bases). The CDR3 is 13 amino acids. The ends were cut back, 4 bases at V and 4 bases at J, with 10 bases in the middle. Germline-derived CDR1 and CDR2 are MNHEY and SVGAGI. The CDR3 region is CASSSRQIYGYTF. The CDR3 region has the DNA TGTGCCAGCAGTTCCCGACAGATCTATGGCTACACCTTC.

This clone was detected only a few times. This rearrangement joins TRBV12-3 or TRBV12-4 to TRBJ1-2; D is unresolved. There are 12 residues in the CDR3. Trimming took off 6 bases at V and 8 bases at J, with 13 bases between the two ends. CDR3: CASSLRAGGYTF. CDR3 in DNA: TGTGCCAGCAGCTTAAGAGCGGGGGGCTACACCTTC.

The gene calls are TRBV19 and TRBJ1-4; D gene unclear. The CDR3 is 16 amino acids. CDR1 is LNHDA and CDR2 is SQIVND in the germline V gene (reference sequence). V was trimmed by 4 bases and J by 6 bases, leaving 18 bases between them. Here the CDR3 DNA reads TGTGCCAGTAGTAGTAATTCCCAGCCCGGGTATGAAAAACTGTTTTTT. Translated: CASSSNSQPGYEKLFF.

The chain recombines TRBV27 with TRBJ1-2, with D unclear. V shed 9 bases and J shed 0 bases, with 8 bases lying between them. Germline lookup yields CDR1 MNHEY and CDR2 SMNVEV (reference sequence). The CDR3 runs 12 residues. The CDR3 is CASWAANYGYTF. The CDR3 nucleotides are TGTGCCAGTTGGGCAGCTAACTATGGCTACACCTTC.

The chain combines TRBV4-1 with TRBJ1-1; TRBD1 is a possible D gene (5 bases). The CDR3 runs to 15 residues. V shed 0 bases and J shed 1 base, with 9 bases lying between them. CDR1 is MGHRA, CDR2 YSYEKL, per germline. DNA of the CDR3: TGCGCCAGCAGCCAAGATCCGCAGGGGAACACTGAAGCTTTCTTT. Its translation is CASSQDPQGNTEAFF.

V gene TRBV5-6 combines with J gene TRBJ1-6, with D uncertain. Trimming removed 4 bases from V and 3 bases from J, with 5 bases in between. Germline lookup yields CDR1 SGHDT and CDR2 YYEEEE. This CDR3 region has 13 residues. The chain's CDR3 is CASSRNYNSPLHF. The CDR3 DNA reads TGTGCCAGCAGCAGGAACTATAATTCACCCCTCCACTTT.

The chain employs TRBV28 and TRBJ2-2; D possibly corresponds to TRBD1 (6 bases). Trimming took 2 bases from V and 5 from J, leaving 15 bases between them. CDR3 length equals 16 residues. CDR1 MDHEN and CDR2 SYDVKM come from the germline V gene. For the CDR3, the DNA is TGTGCCAGCAGTTTAACACCCGGGACACCTACCGGGGAGCTGTTTTTT. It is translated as CASSLTPGTPTGELFF. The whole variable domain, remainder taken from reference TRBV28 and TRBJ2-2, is DVKVTQSSRYLVKRTGEKVFLECVQDMDHENMFWYRQDPGLGLRLIYFSYDVKMKEKGDIPEGYSVSREKKERFSLILESASTNQTSMYLCASSLTPGTPTGELFFGEGSRLTVL.

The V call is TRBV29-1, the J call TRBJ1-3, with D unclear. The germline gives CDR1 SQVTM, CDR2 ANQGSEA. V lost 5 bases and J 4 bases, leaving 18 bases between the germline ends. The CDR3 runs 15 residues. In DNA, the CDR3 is TGCAGCGTTCTCACCGGCATAGGGCGGGGAAACACCATATATTTT. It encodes CSVLTGIGRGNTIYF.

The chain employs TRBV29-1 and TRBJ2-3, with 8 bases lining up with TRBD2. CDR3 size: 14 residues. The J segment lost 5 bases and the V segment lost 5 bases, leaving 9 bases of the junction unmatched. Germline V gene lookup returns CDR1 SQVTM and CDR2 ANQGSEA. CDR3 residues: CSVTVGGAGDTQYF. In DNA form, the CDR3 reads TGCAGCGTTACAGTCGGGGGGGCAGGAGATACGCAGTATTTT.

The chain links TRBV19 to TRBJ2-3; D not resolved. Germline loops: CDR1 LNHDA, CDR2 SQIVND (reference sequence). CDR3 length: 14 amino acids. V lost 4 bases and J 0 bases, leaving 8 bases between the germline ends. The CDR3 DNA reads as TGTGCCAGTAGTACTAGGGCTAGCACAGATACGCAGTATTTT. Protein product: CASSTRASTDTQYF.

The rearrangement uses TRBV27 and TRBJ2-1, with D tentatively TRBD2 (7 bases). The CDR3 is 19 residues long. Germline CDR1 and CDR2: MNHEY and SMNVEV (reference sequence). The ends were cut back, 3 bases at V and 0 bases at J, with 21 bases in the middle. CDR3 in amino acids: CASSLRSVGGPSSYNEQFF. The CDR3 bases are TGTGCCAGCAGTTTGCGAAGCGTGGGGGGGCCTAGCTCCTACAATGAGCAGTTCTTC.

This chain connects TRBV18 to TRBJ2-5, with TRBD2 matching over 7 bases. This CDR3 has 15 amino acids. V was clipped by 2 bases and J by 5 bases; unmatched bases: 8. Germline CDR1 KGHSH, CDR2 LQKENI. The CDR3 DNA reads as TGTGCCAGCTCACCAGGGACGGGAGGTGTGGAGACCCAGTACTTC. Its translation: CASSPGTGGVETQYF.

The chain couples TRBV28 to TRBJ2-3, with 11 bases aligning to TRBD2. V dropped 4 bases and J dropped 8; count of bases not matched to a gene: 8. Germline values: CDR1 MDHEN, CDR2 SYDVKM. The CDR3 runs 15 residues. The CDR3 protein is CASSYSGRALGTQYF. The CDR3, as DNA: TGTGCCAGCAGTTATAGCGGGAGGGCCCTGGGTACGCAGTATTTT.

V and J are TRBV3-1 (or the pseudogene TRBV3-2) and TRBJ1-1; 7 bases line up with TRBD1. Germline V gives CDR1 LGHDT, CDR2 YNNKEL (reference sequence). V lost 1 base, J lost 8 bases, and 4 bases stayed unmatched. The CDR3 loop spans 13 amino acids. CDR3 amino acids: CASSQGPGQEAFF. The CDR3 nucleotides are TGTGCCAGCAGCCAAGGACCGGGACAGGAAGCTTTCTTT.

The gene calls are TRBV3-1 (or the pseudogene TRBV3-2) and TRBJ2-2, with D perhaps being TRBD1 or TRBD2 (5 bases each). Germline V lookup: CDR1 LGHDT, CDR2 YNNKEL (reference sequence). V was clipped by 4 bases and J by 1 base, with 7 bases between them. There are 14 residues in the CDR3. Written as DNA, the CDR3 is TGTGCCAGCAGCCGTGGGGGGAACACCGGGGAGCTGTTTTTT. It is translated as CASSRGGNTGELFF.

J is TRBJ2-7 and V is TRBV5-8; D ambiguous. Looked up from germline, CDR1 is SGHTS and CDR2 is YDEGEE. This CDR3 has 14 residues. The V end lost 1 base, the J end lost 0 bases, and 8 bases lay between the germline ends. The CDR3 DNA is TGTGCCAGCAGCTTGTACCCACTCTCCTACGAGCAGTACTTC. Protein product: CASSLYPLSYEQYF.

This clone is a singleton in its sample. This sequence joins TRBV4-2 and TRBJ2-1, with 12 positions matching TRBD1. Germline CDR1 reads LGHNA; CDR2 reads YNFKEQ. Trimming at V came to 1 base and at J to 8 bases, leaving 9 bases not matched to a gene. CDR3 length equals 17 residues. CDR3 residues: CASSQGVRDRGRHEQFF. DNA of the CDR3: TGTGCCAGCAGCCAAGGTGTCCGGGACAGGGGGCGCCATGAGCAGTTCTTC.

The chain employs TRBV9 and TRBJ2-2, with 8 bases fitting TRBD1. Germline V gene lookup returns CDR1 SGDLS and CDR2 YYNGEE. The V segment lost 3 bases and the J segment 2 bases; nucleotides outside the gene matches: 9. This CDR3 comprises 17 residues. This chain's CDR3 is CASSAPSDRGNTGELFF. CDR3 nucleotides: TGTGCCAGCAGCGCACCCTCCGACAGGGGAAACACCGGGGAGCTGTTTTTT.